These 6 T cell receptor beta chains were sequenced from one sample in a study of control samples from healthy donors and cancer patients. Profiled with immunoSEQ multiplex PCR; TCRdb holds only in-frame clones, not every one. The table lists approximately 37,000 clones, over 70% of them singletons. The sequenced sample was PBMCs. All receptors come from a woman aged 60-75 years with lung cancer.

V gene TRBV11-1 combines with J gene TRBJ2-5, with a tentative D call TRBD2 (7 bases). The CDR3 length is 14 residues. From germline, CDR1 is SGHAT and CDR2 FQDESV (reference sequence). Trimming took off 1 base at V and 6 bases at J, with 12 bases between the two ends. The CDR3 bases are TGTGCCAGCAGCTTAGAAGGGGGGGGGAAGACCCAGTACTTC. It specifies CASSLEGGGKTQYF.

J is TRBJ2-3 and V is TRBV12-5; 7 bases fit TRBD2. Germline CDR1 reads LGHNT; CDR2 reads FRNRAP. With 3 bases clipped from V and 3 bases from J, the junction kept 12 bases outside the gene matches. The CDR3 is made up of 17 amino acids. The CDR3 loop is CASGLGAGGSGTDTQYF. Written as DNA, the CDR3 is TGTGCTAGTGGTTTAGGGGCGGGCGGGAGTGGGACAGATACGCAGTATTTT.

This sequence joins TRBV30 and TRBJ2-7; TRBD1 aligns across 7 bases. The CDR3 covers 14 residues. V lost 0 bases to trimming and J lost 2 bases; unmatched junction nucleotides: 4. Germline-derived CDR1 and CDR2 are GTSNPN and SVGIG (reference sequence). The CDR3 DNA is TGTGCCTGGAGTGTAGGGCAGGGGGCCTACGAGCAGTACTTC. As protein: CAWSVGQGAYEQYF.

This rearrangement joins TRBV18 to TRBJ1-1; a weak D match, TRBD1 (6 bases). Trimming pared 4 bases from V and 8 bases from J, leaving 29 bases between. This CDR3 is built from 18 residues. CDR1 and CDR2 (germline): KGHSH, LQKENI. DNA of the CDR3: TGTGCCAGCTCACTAATGGAGGACAGACGTGGAACCGATGGAGAAGCTTTCTTT. It translates to CASSLMEDRRGTDGEAFF.

This clone appeared a single time. This chain uses TRBV5-4 with TRBJ2-7; 9 bases agree with TRBD1. This CDR3 spans 15 amino acids. Trimming removed 5 bases from V and 0 bases from J; junction bases left unmatched: 6. The V gene's germline CDR1 is SGHNT and CDR2 YYREEE (reference sequence). The CDR3: CASRAGTGLSYEQYF. DNA of the CDR3: TGTGCCAGCAGAGCCGGGACAGGGCTCTCCTACGAGCAGTACTTC.

The chain is built from TRBV5-1 and TRBJ2-3; the D is unclear. Trimming took 4 bases from V and 2 from J, leaving 8 bases between them. Germline lookup yields CDR1 SGHRS and CDR2 YFSETQ. This CDR3 contains 13 residues. The CDR3 sequence is CASSPYLTDTQYF. The DNA for the CDR3 is TGCGCCAGCAGCCCATACCTCACAGATACGCAGTATTTT.